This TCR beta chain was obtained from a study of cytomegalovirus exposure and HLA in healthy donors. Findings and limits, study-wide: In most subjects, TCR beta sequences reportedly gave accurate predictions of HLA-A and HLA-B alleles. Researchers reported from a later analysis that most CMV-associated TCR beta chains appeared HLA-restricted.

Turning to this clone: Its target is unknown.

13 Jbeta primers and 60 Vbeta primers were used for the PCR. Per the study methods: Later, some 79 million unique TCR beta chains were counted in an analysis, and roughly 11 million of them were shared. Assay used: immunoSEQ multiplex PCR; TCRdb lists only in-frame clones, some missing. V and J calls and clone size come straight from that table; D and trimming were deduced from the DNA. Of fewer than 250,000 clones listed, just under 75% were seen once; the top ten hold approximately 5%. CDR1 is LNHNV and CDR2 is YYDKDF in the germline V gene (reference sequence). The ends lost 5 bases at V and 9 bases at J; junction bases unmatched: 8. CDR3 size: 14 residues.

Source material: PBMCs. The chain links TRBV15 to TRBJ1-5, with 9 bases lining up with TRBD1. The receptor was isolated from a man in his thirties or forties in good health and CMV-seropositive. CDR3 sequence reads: CATSGGTGSWPQHF. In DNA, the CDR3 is TGTGCCACCAGCGGAGGGACAGGGAGCTGGCCCCAGCATTTT. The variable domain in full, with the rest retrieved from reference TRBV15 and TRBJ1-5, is DAMVIQNPRYQVTQFGKPVTLSCSQTLNHNVMYWYQQKSSQAPKLLFHYYDKDFNNEADTPDNFQSRRPNTSFCFLDIRSPGLGDTAMYLCATSGGTGSWPQHFGDGTRLSIL.